Detailed here is one TCR beta chain. Its antigen is currently not known. No much larger clonotype is one base removed from it; base qualities were not supplied. The data are from a study of cytotoxic CD8 clonotypes in ibrutinib-treated CLL (dated by TCRdb to 2020 to 2022). Context from the whole study: The cohort had 11 relapsed/refractory and 15 treatment-naive patients; some 17 were IGHV unmutated. Cryopreserved peripheral blood mononuclear cells were obtained before treatment, at response, and at either sustained remission or disease progression. Longitudinal samples were obtainable from about 30% of the 86 participants in the trial. Partial responses were observed in about 25 patients and complete responses in 2; after a median follow-up of about 69 months, remission was maintained in about 15 patients and progression was observed in 12. All remission and progressive disease samples were collected while patients were still receiving ibrutinib. On average, each sample yielded 270,000 or so productive templates and about 100,000 productive rearrangements. Response samples were obtained after a median of about 13 months of treatment, with a range of roughly 6 to 40 months. Here is what the overall study found, with its caveats: An increase in clonality was observed at ibrutinib response, with clonality remaining stable during sustained remission and falling back toward baseline at progression. Sampling times were not matched between sustained-remission and progressing patients, and lymph node repertoires were not studied. Public clonotypes were rare and either shrank or stayed stable during treatment, and the rise in clonality at ibrutinib response reflected expansion of private clonotypes. At baseline, clonality was higher than in age-matched healthy donors and showed a strong correlation with circulating CD8+ T-cell counts.

On a MiSeq, deep resolution sequencing aimed for a depth between 1 in 1 million and 1 in 200,000 T cells, with each clonotype covered 10x on average. The immunoSEQ hsTCRB Kit was used to generate TCR beta libraries. Processing in the source paper ran as follows. ImmunoSEQ Data Assistant and ImmunoSEQ Analyzer were used for data analysis, and V, D and J genes were assigned according to IMGT definitions. Clonality, which ranges from 0 to 1, was calculated by subtracting the normalized Shannon entropy of productive rearrangement frequencies from one. Only overrepresented clonotypes making up at least 0.05% of the repertoire of each patient were included in the public clonotype analysis. Some 14 age-matched healthy donor repertoires from immuneACCESS served as clonality controls. TCRdb limited this immuneACCESS table to in-frame rearrangements with V and J called. A share of clones is missing; checked studies link under half to unresolved V genes, and the rest is unexplained. V and J calls and clone size are those listed in that table; D and trimming were worked out from the DNA. The sample profile shows some 170,000 clones; over 75% of them were found once. Of the sample, more than 2.5% is held by the ten largest clones.

Interpreted using the paper, the time point label stands for: progressive disease on ibrutinib. For TCR beta library preparation, about 2.2 micrograms of genomic DNA was extracted from cryopreserved PBMCs. Longitudinal blood samples from CLL patients on ibrutinib monotherapy underwent high-throughput TCR beta sequencing. The patients took part in an open-label, single-center phase 2 trial of ibrutinib monotherapy. CDR1 and CDR2 are drawn from the germline V gene: SGHDN, FVKESK. Its CDR3 holds 17 amino acids, cysteine through phenylalanine. The CDR3 DNA has 51 bases and is translated from base 1. V is reduced by 0 bases and J by 7 bases, leaving a spacing of 21 bases between them.

Specimen: PBMCs, collected at disease progression, from a patient treated with ibrutinib. This sequence originates from a human donor with chronic lymphocytic leukemia. The rearrangement combines TRBV14 with TRBJ1-2, with a weak D call of TRBD1 (6 bases match). The DNA is TGTGCCAGCAGCCAAGAACGGGGGGCAGGTTCGATACGTGGCTACACCTTC. It translates to CASSQERGAGSIRGYTF.